This TCR beta chain was found in a study of response to subunit inactivated influenza vaccine. TCRdb analysed the RT-PCR reads with MiXCR anew, one entry per CDR3 protein. The sample has a few hundred thousand distinct CDR3 sequences, about 10% seen once. Germline lookup yields CDR1 SGHRS and CDR2 YFSETQ. The CDR3 loop spans 14 amino acids. Unmatched junction bases numbered 7, after V lost 4 bases and J lost 6 bases. These same data were also listed under a study on T cells expressing NK-cell markers. This second study says: A 5'RACE template switching approach incorporating UMIs was used to make TCR beta cDNA.

The TCR originated in a man aged 45-60 years who received an inactivated influenza vaccine. Sequenced here: PBMCs from blood, sampled on the day of vaccination. This chain connects TRBV5-1 to TRBJ2-1; 7 nucleotides align to TRBD2. The CDR3 loop is CASSRVLAVNEQFF. The CDR3 DNA reads TGCGCCAGCAGCCGGGTCCTAGCGGTCAATGAGCAGTTCTTC.